This is a list of T cell receptor beta chains from one sample in a study of T cell changes during pregnancy in multiple sclerosis. Profiling relied on immunoSEQ multiplex PCR, and the TCRdb table lists in-frame clones only, not all of them. Among some 60,000 clones, 70% to 90% were seen once, and the ten largest hold approximately 0.4%. The sequencing here drew on CD4+ T cells from peripheral blood mononuclear cells, taken in the third trimester of pregnancy. These receptors were taken from a female donor with multiple sclerosis, enrolled in a pregnancy study. CDR3s include the opening cysteine and the closing phenylalanine or tryptophan. D genes are given only for firm matches. Rows give clone size only sometimes, using once, few, many, or a class for an expanded clone.

TRBV5-1	.	TRBJ2-5	.	CASSPGGETQYF	TGCGCCAGCAGCCCGGGCGGGGAGACCCAGTACTTC
TRBV10-2	TRBD2	TRBJ2-3	.	CASNSRTIAGGSTDTQYF	TGCGCCAGCAATAGCCGAACTATAGCGGGGGGGAGCACAGATACGCAGTATTTT
TRBV12-5	TRBD2	TRBJ2-5	.	CASGLVLAGRGTQYF	TGTGCTAGTGGTTTGGTTCTAGCGGGAAGAGGGACCCAGTACTTC
TRBV9	.	TRBJ2-2	.	CASSVGAGGIVTGELFF	TGTGCCAGCAGCGTAGGGGCCGGCGGGATAGTCACCGGGGAGCTGTTTTTT
TRBV6-6	.	TRBJ2-1	.	CASSNQVDNEQFF	TGTGCCAGCAGTAACCAGGTGGACAATGAGCAGTTCTTC
TRBV5-1	.	TRBJ1-2	.	CASSLPEQGNYGYTF	TGCGCCAGCAGCCTCCCCGAGCAGGGAAACTATGGCTACACCTTC
TRBV7-9	.	TRBJ2-1	once	CASSLRKGNEQFF	TGTGCCAGCAGCTTGAGGAAGGGGAATGAGCAGTTCTTC
TRBV2	TRBD2	TRBJ2-2	.	CASIGSGPNNGGELFF	TGTGCCAGCATAGGTAGCGGGCCAAACAACGGGGGGGAGCTGTTTTTT
TRBV30	TRBD2	TRBJ2-2	.	CAWSTIRPSGPGELFF	TGTGCCTGGAGTACGATTAGGCCTAGCGGCCCCGGGGAGCTGTTTTTT
TRBV6-1	.	TRBJ1-4	.	CASRNFEDEKLFF	TGTGCCAGCAGGAACTTTGAGGATGAAAAACTGTTTTTT
TRBV7-6	TRBD1	TRBJ2-7	.	CASSRTGTGSYEQYF	TGTGCCAGCAGCAGAACCGGGACAGGTTCCTACGAGCAGTACTTC
TRBV19	TRBD2	TRBJ2-1	.	CASTDLGGEGGVKQFF	TGTGCCAGTACTGACCTTGGCGGGGAGGGCGGAGTTAAGCAGTTCTTC
TRBV5-4	.	TRBJ2-3	.	CASSWAVEDTQYF	TGTGCCAGCAGCTGGGCAGTGGAAGATACGCAGTATTTT
TRBV18	TRBD2	TRBJ2-1	.	CASSQTPAGDGFF	TGTGCCAGCTCCCAAACCCCAGCGGGAGATGGTTTCTTC
TRBV29-1	.	TRBJ1-1	.	CSVLHTPNTEAFF	TGCAGCGTTTTACACACCCCCAACACTGAAGCTTTCTTT
TRBV6-4	TRBD2	TRBJ2-3	.	CASRGGTAGSDTQYF	TGTGCCAGCAGGGGGGGGACCGCGGGATCAGATACGCAGTATTTT
TRBV2	TRBD2	TRBJ2-3	.	CASSKLAGGPMIGDTQYF	TGTGCCAGCAGTAAACTAGCGGGGGGCCCCATGATCGGTGATACGCAGTATTTT
TRBV7-9	.	TRBJ1-6	.	CASSLKDGDSPLHF	TGTGCCAGCAGCTTAAAGGACGGGGATTCACCCCTCCACTTT
TRBV18	TRBD1	TRBJ2-7	.	CASSRDRGNGGYEQYF	TGTGCCAGCTCACGGGACAGGGGAAACGGCGGCTACGAGCAGTACTTC
TRBV27	.	TRBJ1-2	.	CASSFSGNYGYTF	TGTGCCAGCAGTTTCTCGGGGAACTATGGCTACACCTTC
TRBV6-4	TRBD1	TRBJ1-1	few	CASRGQGAAEAFF	TGTGCCAGCAGGGGACAGGGGGCCGCTGAAGCTTTCTTT
TRBV5-6	.	TRBJ2-5	.	CASSSPWGDGTQYF	TGTGCCAGCAGCTCGCCGTGGGGGGACGGGACCCAGTACTTC
TRBV30	TRBD2	TRBJ2-7	.	CAWSSGDHRNSRYF	TGTGCCTGGAGTAGCGGGGACCATAGGAATTCTCGGTACTTC
TRBV7-2	.	TRBJ1-3	once	CATPEGSGNTIYF	TGTGCCACCCCGGAGGGGAGTGGAAACACCATATATTTT
TRBV11-2	.	TRBJ2-7	.	CASRGLRPPLKGYEQYF	TGTGCCAGCAGAGGACTCCGGCCCCCCCTTAAGGGCTACGAGCAGTACTTC
TRBV5-8	.	TRBJ1-5	once	CASSSLRVGNQPQHF	TGTGCCAGCAGCTCCCTCAGGGTGGGCAATCAGCCCCAGCATTTT
TRBV9	.	TRBJ2-7	.	CASSVVGGAGEQYF	TGTGCCAGCAGCGTAGTAGGAGGGGCAGGGGAGCAGTACTTC
TRBV29-1	TRBD2	TRBJ2-3	.	CSVSGTSGSADTQYF	TGCAGCGTCTCCGGGACTAGCGGGAGTGCAGATACGCAGTATTTT
TRBV10-3	.	TRBJ1-1	.	CAIQSRRDTEAFF	TGTGCCATCCAAAGTAGACGGGACACTGAAGCTTTCTTT
TRBV29-1	.	TRBJ2-3	.	CSAPRSTDTQYF	TGCAGCGCCCCGAGGTCCACAGATACGCAGTATTTT
TRBV28	TRBD1	TRBJ1-4	.	CASSPFVGTAKKLFF	TGTGCCAGCAGTCCTTTTGTGGGGACAGCCAAAAAACTGTTTTTT
TRBV18	.	TRBJ1-3	.	CASSPVSPRLYSGNTIYF	TGTGCCAGCTCCCCCGTTAGCCCTCGACTGTACTCTGGAAACACCATATATTTT
TRBV19	TRBD1	TRBJ1-2	.	CASSITRDRVDYTF	TGTGCCAGTAGTATCACCCGGGACAGGGTCGACTACACCTTC
TRBV7-2	TRBD1	TRBJ2-5	.	CASRPRQGFGETQYF	TGTGCCAGCAGACCAAGACAGGGGTTTGGAGAGACCCAGTACTTC
TRBV14	.	TRBJ1-1	.	CASSQDEDTEAFF	TGTGCCAGCAGCCAAGATGAGGACACTGAAGCTTTCTTT
TRBV27	.	TRBJ1-5	.	CASSLKQGNQPQHF	TGTGCCAGCAGTTTAAAACAGGGCAATCAGCCCCAGCATTTT
TRBV30	.	TRBJ1-2	.	CAWSATGSNYGYTF	TGTGCCTGGAGTGCGACAGGTTCTAACTATGGCTACACCTTC
TRBV7-3	.	TRBJ1-1	.	CASSAHTNTEAFF	TGTGCCAGCAGCGCCCACACGAACACTGAAGCTTTCTTT